These T cell receptor beta chains were read from a single sample in a study of spatial heterogeneity in lung cancer. TCRdb ran MiXCR on the 5' RACE reads and lists one entry per CDR3 protein. Of around 110,000 distinct CDR3 sequences listed, more than 9% were seen once; the top ten hold 16%. This sample comprised PBMCs, obtained at follow-up. The receptors stem from a male donor with early-stage non-small cell lung cancer. Both conserved end residues are part of each CDR3. A D gene is named only where the DNA matches it firmly. Not all rows give a size; the values are once, few, many and, for expanded clones, a class.

V	length	J	D	size	CDR3	DNA
TRBV24-1	12	TRBJ1-2	-	-	CATSDSGDGYTF	TGTGCCACCAGTGATTCGGGGGATGGCTACACCTTC
TRBV7-2	14	TRBJ2-1	-	many	CASSPRTQLNEQFF	TGTGCCAGCAGCCCCCGGACCCAACTCAATGAGCAGTTCTTC
TRBV2	14	TRBJ1-5	-	-	CASSLGLMNQPQHF	TGTGCCAGCAGTCTAGGGTTGATGAATCAGCCCCAGCATTTT
TRBV5-5	16	TRBJ2-7	-	-	CASSHRLSWSSYEQYF	TGTGCCAGCAGCCACCGACTCTCCTGGAGCTCCTACGAGCAGTACTTC
TRBV7-3	16	TRBJ1-2	-	few	CASSLTPIVGLDGYTF	TGTGCCAGCAGCTTAACTCCAATTGTCGGTCTGGATGGCTACACCTTC
TRBV27	14	TRBJ1-1	-	-	CASSHARRNTEAFF	TGTGCCAGCAGCCATGCCCGGAGGAACACTGAAGCTTTCTTT
TRBV4-2	18	TRBJ2-2	TRBD2	few	CASSPPSGGGSRTGELFF	TGTGCCAGCAGCCCCCCCTCGGGCGGGGGGTCTAGGACCGGGGAGCTGTTTTTT
TRBV7-9	14	TRBJ1-3	-	-	CASSLGPTGNTIYF	TGTGCCAGCAGCTTAGGACCTACTGGAAACACCATATATTTT
TRBV27	15	TRBJ2-3	-	-	CASKLLLPATDTQYF	TGTGCCAGCAAATTATTACTCCCTGCCACAGATACGCAGTATTTT
TRBV4-3	15	TRBJ1-5	-	many	CASSQDSGIGAPQHF	TGCGCCAGCAGCCAAGATAGTGGCATTGGGGCGCCCCAGCATTTT
TRBV29-1	14	TRBJ2-2	-	many	CSVGVPWNTGELFF	TGCAGCGTTGGGGTACCTTGGAACACCGGGGAGCTGTTTTTT
TRBV4-1	15	TRBJ1-3	-	few	CASSQDWREGNTIYF	TGCGCCAGCAGCCAAGATTGGCGAGAAGGAAACACCATATATTTT
TRBV20-1	11	TRBJ2-7	-	many	CSASTGYEQYF	TGCAGTGCTAGTACAGGGTACGAGCAGTACTTC
TRBV28	14	TRBJ2-1	-	many	CASRAGSSYNEQFF	TGTGCCAGCAGGGCGGGGAGCTCCTACAATGAGCAGTTCTTC
TRBV27	16	TRBJ2-3	TRBD2	-	CASSFIAGGRTDTQYF	TGTGCCAGCTCCTTTATAGCGGGGGGCCGCACAGATACGCAGTATTTT
TRBV4-3	15	TRBJ2-5	-	few	CASSQDSTASSTQYF	TGCGCCAGCAGCCAAGATAGCACTGCCTCTTCGACCCAGTACTTC
TRBV11-2	13	TRBJ2-5	-	-	CASSLELQETQYF	TGTGCCAGCAGCTTAGAGTTACAAGAGACCCAGTACTTC
TRBV7-9	14	TRBJ2-3	-	-	CASSLDVRGDTQYF	TGTGCCAGCAGCTTAGACGTTAGGGGAGATACGCAGTATTTT
TRBV7-6	14	TRBJ2-2	-	many	CASSAGTSTGELFF	TGTGCCAGCAGCGCCGGGACGAGCACCGGGGAGCTGTTTTTT
TRBV7-2	19	TRBJ2-1	TRBD2	many	CASSFSGTSGGSSYNEQFF	TGTGCCAGCAGCTTCTCCGGGACTAGCGGGGGGAGCTCCTACAATGAGCAGTTCTTC
TRBV28	16	TRBJ2-1	-	few	CASSLPPGLVYNEQFF	TGTGCCAGCAGTCTCCCTCCGGGACTTGTCTACAATGAGCAGTTCTTC
TRBV7-9	14	TRBJ2-7	-	-	CASSATGRLGEQYF	TGTGCCAGCTCAGCCACCGGGCGTCTGGGCGAGCAGTACTTC
TRBV4-3	24	TRBJ1-5	TRBD1	few	CASSQSTRTGGGGETRYSNQPQHF	TGCGCCAGCAGCCAGAGTACCAGGACAGGGGGCGGTGGGGAGACCCGATATAGCAATCAGCCCCAGCATTTT
TRBV27	15	TRBJ2-2	TRBD2	few	CASNLAGGPAGELFF	TGTGCCAGCAACCTAGCGGGGGGGCCCGCCGGGGAGCTGTTTTTT
TRBV6-2/TRBV6-3	15	TRBJ2-7	TRBD2	few	CASSSILAGAYEQYF	TGTGCCAGCAGTTCAATCCTTGCGGGGGCCTACGAGCAGTACTTC
TRBV28	14	TRBJ2-5	TRBD2	many	CAIRSGGLQETQYF	TGTGCCATCAGGAGCGGGGGGTTACAAGAGACCCAGTACTTC
TRBV2	12	TRBJ1-2	-	many	CASSESGTGYTF	TGTGCCAGCAGTGAGTCTGGGACAGGCTACACCTTC
TRBV24-1	16	TRBJ2-2	TRBD1	few	CATGGIRGLGTGELFF	TGTGCCACCGGAGGGATCAGGGGGCTCGGCACCGGGGAGCTGTTTTTT
TRBV3-1	15	TRBJ2-2	-	-	CASSHLSRRGGELFF	TGTGCCAGCAGCCATCTTTCGAGACGGGGCGGGGAGCTGTTTTTT
TRBV10-3	15	TRBJ1-1	TRBD1	many	CAISEYPGQGTEAFF	TGTGCCATCAGTGAGTACCCGGGACAGGGTACTGAAGCTTTCTTT
TRBV4-3	14	TRBJ2-1	TRBD1	many	CASSFDRANNEQFF	TGCGCCAGCAGCTTCGACAGGGCAAACAATGAGCAGTTCTTC
TRBV12-3/TRBV12-4	15	TRBJ1-5	-	-	CASSLNRAGNRPQHF	TGTGCCAGCAGTTTAAACAGGGCTGGCAATCGGCCCCAGCATTTT
TRBV29-1	15	TRBJ2-4	-	few	CSVEEGRGRRNIQYF	TGCAGCGTTGAAGAAGGACGGGGGCGGAGAAACATTCAGTACTTC
TRBV5-1	16	TRBJ2-3	-	many	CASSLFGRSNTDTQYF	TGCGCCAGCAGCTTGTTTGGCAGGTCCAACACAGATACGCAGTATTTT
TRBV11-2	13	TRBJ2-5	-	few	CASSSDRQETQYF	TGTGCCAGCAGCTCGGACCGCCAAGAGACCCAGTACTTC
TRBV12-3/TRBV12-4	15	TRBJ2-2	-	-	CASTTRPPPTGELFF	TGTGCCAGCACCACCCGACCCCCCCCCACCGGGGAGCTGTTTTTT
TRBV24-1	13	TRBJ2-5	-	-	CATSPGIEETQYF	TGTGCCACCAGTCCCGGGATAGAGGAGACCCAGTACTTC
TRBV5-1	15	TRBJ1-5	-	few	CASSLSPRTDQPQHF	TGCGCCAGCAGCTTGAGTCCAAGAACTGACCAGCCCCAGCATTTT
TRBV20-1	16	TRBJ1-5	TRBD1	-	CSARDLGTGFGQPQHF	TGCAGTGCTAGAGATTTGGGGACAGGGTTCGGGCAGCCCCAGCATTTT
TRBV5-5	15	TRBJ1-3	-	few	CASSYPWSSGNTIYF	TGTGCCAGCAGCTACCCTTGGAGCTCTGGAAACACCATATATTTT
TRBV10-3	13	TRBJ2-1	-	few	CAIRGRVYNEQFF	TGTGCCATCAGGGGCAGGGTCTACAATGAGCAGTTCTTC
TRBV7-6	14	TRBJ2-2	-	-	CASSFSQGTGELFF	TGTGCCAGCAGCTTTAGCCAGGGGACCGGGGAGCTGTTTTTT
TRBV20-1	13	TRBJ2-5	-	-	CSARVDRWETQYF	TGCAGTGCTAGGGTTGACAGGTGGGAGACCCAGTACTTC
TRBV28	14	TRBJ1-5	-	many	CASSETRGYQPQHF	TGTGCCAGCAGTGAAACGCGGGGGTATCAGCCCCAGCATTTT
TRBV10-1	15	TRBJ1-1	TRBD1	many	CASSPTGTGNTEAFF	TGCGCCAGCAGTCCAACCGGGACAGGTAACACTGAAGCTTTCTTT
TRBV18	15	TRBJ1-6	-	few	CASSPQAGVNSPLHF	TGTGCCAGCTCACCCCAGGCCGGCGTGAATTCACCCCTCCACTTT
TRBV20-1	15	TRBJ2-3	-	many	CSATGALSLTDTQYF	TGCAGTGCTACGGGGGCCCTATCGCTCACAGATACGCAGTATTTT
TRBV5-1	15	TRBJ1-6	TRBD1	few	CASCITGGNNSPLHF	TGCGCCAGCTGCATTACAGGGGGGAATAATTCACCCCTCCACTTT
TRBV28	15	TRBJ2-7	-	-	CASSLLQEPSYEQYF	TGTGCCAGCAGCTTACTACAGGAACCCTCCTACGAGCAGTACTTC
TRBV29-1	15	TRBJ1-3	-	many	CSPCQQNTRGNTIYF	TGCAGCCCGTGCCAACAAAACACCCGAGGAAACACCATATATTTT
TRBV4-1	14	TRBJ2-3	-	-	CASSQDWGQDTQYF	TGCGCCAGCAGCCAAGATTGGGGGCAAGATACGCAGTATTTT
TRBV10-3	14	TRBJ1-6	-	many	CAIKEPGDNSPLHF	TGTGCCATCAAAGAGCCCGGGGATAATTCACCCCTCCACTTT
TRBV21-1	17	TRBJ1-5	-	-	CASSKIITGYSNQPQHF	TGTGCCAGCAGCAAGATAATAACAGGTTATAGCAATCAGCCCCAGCATTTT
TRBV14	15	TRBJ1-1	-	many	CASSQVRAMNTEAFF	TGTGCCAGCAGCCAAGTCAGAGCCATGAACACTGAAGCTTTCTTT